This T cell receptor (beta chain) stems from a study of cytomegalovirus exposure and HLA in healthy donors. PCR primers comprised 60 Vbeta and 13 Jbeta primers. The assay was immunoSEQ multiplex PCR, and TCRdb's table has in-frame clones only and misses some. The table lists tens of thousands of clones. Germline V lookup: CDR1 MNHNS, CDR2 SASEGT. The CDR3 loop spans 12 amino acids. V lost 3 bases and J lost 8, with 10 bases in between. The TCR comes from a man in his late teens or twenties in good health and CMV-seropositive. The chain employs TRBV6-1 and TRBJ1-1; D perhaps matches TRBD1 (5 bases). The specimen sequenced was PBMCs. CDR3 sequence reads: CASSDRVGEAFF. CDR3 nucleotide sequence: TGTGCCAGCAGTGACAGGGTAGGAGAAGCTTTCTTT.